The 14 T cell receptor beta chains below all came from one sample that was sequenced in a study of T cells in Graves' hyperthyroidism and ophthalmopathy. The source material, RNA transcripts, was used to amplify TCR beta CDR3 regions. HTBI primers were employed in a first-round RT-PCR of the TCR CDR3. TCRdb passed the multiplex PCR reads through MiXCR, listing each CDR3 protein once. The data hold some 800,000 distinct CDR3 sequences, with more than 30% observed a single time. Sequencing used blood. Receptor source: a man aged 18 to 35 with Graves' hyperthyroidism.

Regarding this clonotype: Just one base apart from a much larger clone, this may be a read error. The V and J genes are TRBV7-2 and TRBJ1-1; 8 bases map to TRBD1. The CDR3 is 14 amino acids. The germline V gene encodes CDR1 SGHTA and CDR2 FQGNSA. CDR3 amino acids: CASSLSGGWTEASF. CDR3 bases: TGTGCCAGCAGCCTATCAGGGGGCTGGACTGAAGCTTCCTTT.

This clonotype appeared many times. The rearrangement links TRBV4-3 to TRBJ1-5, with D hard to call. CDR3 length: 12 amino acids. Between the trimmed V and J ends, which lost 0 bases and 14 bases, there was a span of 11 bases. Germline CDR1 LGHNA, CDR2 YSLEER. CDR3 loop: CASSQDGENKHF. CDR3 bases: TGCGCCAGCAGCCAAGATGGAGAGAATAAGCATTTT.

With regard to this clonotype: A much more abundant neighbour one base away suggests this may be a read error. The rearrangement uses TRBV6-5 and TRBJ1-1, with D perhaps TRBD1 (6 bases). From germline, CDR1 is MNHEY and CDR2 SVGAGI. The CDR3 covers 14 residues. As DNA, the CDR3 is TGTGCCATCAGTTACCTGACAGGAGGCACTGAAGCTTTCTTT. It is translated as CAISYLTGGTEAFF.

The chain uses TRBV20-1 and TRBJ1-4; TRBD1 agrees at 9 bases. CDR1 DFQATT and CDR2 SNEGSKA come from the germline V gene (reference sequence). V shed 3 bases and J 6 bases; nucleotides not matched to a gene: 2. The CDR3 is 13 amino acids. In DNA form, the CDR3 reads TGCAGTGCTAGGACAGGGGGTTATGAAAAACTGTTTTTT. Translating it yields CSARTGGYEKLFF.

The chain carries TRBV2 and TRBJ2-7; perhaps TRBD2 as D (5 bases). Germline CDR1 and CDR2: SNHLY and FYNNEI. The CDR3 loop spans 13 amino acids. Trimming stripped 10 bases from V and 2 bases from J, with 15 bases between. For the CDR3, the DNA is TGTGCCACCGAAGAGTCGGGGACCTACGAGCAGTACTTC. It translates to CATEESGTYEQYF.

This clonotype was counted ten times or more. V usage is TRBV7-9 and J usage is TRBJ1-1, with 9 positions matching TRBD1. J was trimmed by 4 bases and V by 6 bases; bases with no gene match: 6. The CDR3 has 14 amino acids. Germline V lookup: CDR1 SEHNR, CDR2 FQNEAQ (reference sequence). CDR3: CASRATGGGTEAFF. The CDR3 nucleotides are TGTGCCAGCAGGGCTACAGGGGGCGGCACTGAAGCTTTCTTT.

Concerning this clonotype itself: The germline gene is not matched at one end of the junction; a read error may be the cause. The rearrangement uses TRBV12-3 or TRBV12-4 and TRBJ2-5; D gene unclear. This CDR3 has 15 residues. CDR3 DNA: TGTGCCAGCAGTTTAGTCGGGCTACCTATAGAGACTCAGTACTTC. Residues: CASSLVGLPIETQYF.

This clonotype showed up just a few times. The J gene is TRBJ2-5, the V gene TRBV5-6, with TRBD1 matching 7 bases. CDR1 SGHDT and CDR2 YYEEEE come from the germline V gene. The CDR3 consists of 15 residues. V trimming: 3 bases; J trimming: 5 bases; junction bases outside the gene matches: 10. The CDR3 DNA reads TGTGCCAGCAGCTCCCTAACAGGGGTACGGGAGACCCAGTACTTC. Translated: CASSSLTGVRETQYF.

The table lists this clonotype with many counts. V gene TRBV19 combines with J gene TRBJ1-1, with D possibly matching TRBD1 (6 bases). The CDR3 length is 14 residues. V was shortened by 7 bases and J by 4 bases, with 16 bases between the two germline ends. The germline V gene encodes CDR1 LNHDA and CDR2 SQIVND (reference sequence). This chain's CDR3 is CASKDGQRSTEAFF. CDR3 sequence (DNA): TGTGCCAGTAAAGACGGACAGAGGAGCACTGAAGCTTTCTTT.

In DNA, the CDR3 is TGCAGTGCTAGAATGGGGGCCACTGAAGCTTTCTTT. It is translated as CSARMGATEAFF. The chain joins TRBV20-1 to TRBJ1-1; weak D call: TRBD1 (6 bases). V lost 2 bases to trimming and J lost 4 bases, with 8 bases between them. The CDR3 is made up of 12 amino acids. The germline V gene encodes CDR1 DFQATT and CDR2 SNEGSKA (reference sequence).

About this clonotype: The junction departs from germline at one end; a sequencing error may be responsible. The genes are TRBV12-3 or TRBV12-4 and TRBJ1-1, with a tentative D call TRBD1 (5 bases). The CDR3 has 13 amino acids. CDR3 region: CASSFGGNTETFF. The DNA for the CDR3 is TGTGCCAGCAGTTTTGGGGGGAACACTGAAACTTTCTTT.

This clonotype appeared a few times. This sequence joins TRBV6-5 and TRBJ1-6; 7 bases align to TRBD1. Looked up from germline, CDR1 is MNHEY and CDR2 is SVGAGI. The CDR3 runs to 15 residues. V gave up 2 bases and J gave up 9 bases; unmatched junction bases: 7. The CDR3 region is CASSYVRQGVSPLHF. CDR3 bases: TGTGCCAGCAGTTACGTAAGACAGGGTGTTTCACCCCTCCACTTT.

This clonotype was picked up a small number of times. The chain carries TRBV7-9 and TRBJ2-5, with D unclear. Trimming took 5 bases from V and 5 from J, leaving 15 bases between them. This CDR3 region has 14 residues. Per the germline V gene, CDR1 is SEHNR and CDR2 is FQNEAQ (reference sequence). This CDR3 is CASSRSGPSETQYF. As DNA, the CDR3 is TGTGCCAGCAGCCGATCCGGGCCCTCGGAGACCCAGTACTTC. The full variable domain, in which reference TRBV7-9 and TRBJ2-5 provide the parts outside the CDR3, is DTGVSQNPRHKITKRGQNVTFRCDPISEHNRLYWYRQTLGQGPEFLTYFQNEAQLEKSRLLSDRFSAERPKGSFSTLEIQRTEQGDSAMYLCASSRSGPSETQYFGPGTRLLVL.

This chain links TRBV11-1 with TRBJ2-7; TRBD1 might be the D (6 bases). CDR3 size: 15 residues. The germline CDR1 and CDR2 sequences are SGHAT and FQDESV (reference sequence). Deletions cut 2 bases from V and 2 bases from J, with 13 bases between. The CDR3 DNA follows: TGTGCCAGCAGCTTAATAGGGGGTAACGCCTACGAGCAGTACTTC. Translating it yields CASSLIGGNAYEQYF.